The 32 T cell receptor beta chains listed next were all sequenced from one sample in a study of multiple sclerosis patients with progressive multifocal leukoencephalopathy. Time point meaning: roughly 13 months of natalizumab therapy. Clones were sequenced by immunoSEQ multiplex PCR, and TCRdb holds only the in-frame ones, with some missing. The sample gives about 30,000 clones, around 89% of which show up once; 1.3% is in the top ten. Sequenced here: PBMCs, sampled from a patient treated with natalizumab. These receptors all stem from a human donor with multiple sclerosis.

The genes are TRBV7-8 and TRBJ2-2; 7 bases agree with TRBD1. This CDR3 comprises 15 residues. The V and J ends lost 6 bases and 5 bases, in that order; junction bases with no gene match: 9. Germline V gene data show CDR1 as SGHVS and CDR2 as FQNEAQ. For the CDR3, the DNA is TGTGCCAGCAGGAAAACAGGGGTTCCAACCGGGGAGCTGTTTTTT. It specifies CASRKTGVPTGELFF.

This clone was seen a few times. V is TRBV7-2 and J is TRBJ2-2; D gene ambiguous. There are 16 residues in the CDR3. With 8 bases removed from V and 1 base from J, the gap between germline ends came to 17 bases. From germline, CDR1 is SGHTA and CDR2 FQGNSA. The CDR3 reads CASGSPGRVNTGELFF. The DNA of the CDR3 is TGTGCCAGCGGCTCCCCCGGAAGGGTGAACACCGGGGAGCTGTTTTTT.

The gene calls are TRBV7-9 and TRBJ2-7; a weak D match, TRBD1 (6 bases). CDR1 SEHNR and CDR2 FQNEAQ come from the germline V gene (reference sequence). The germline V and J ends were trimmed by 2 bases and 1 base, with 12 bases remaining between them. The CDR3 has 15 residues. This chain's CDR3 is CASSLINQGSYEQYF. CDR3 DNA: TGTGCCAGCAGCTTAATAAACCAGGGGTCCTACGAGCAGTACTTC.

A single count supports this clone. V is TRBV4-1 and J is TRBJ2-1, with a weak D call TRBD2 (7 bases). This CDR3 region has 15 residues. The germline CDR1 and CDR2 sequences are MGHRA and YSYEKL. Deletions cut 4 bases from V and 9 bases from J, with 19 bases between. The CDR3 sequence: CASSPSGGGQLEQFF. For the CDR3, the DNA is TGCGCCAGCAGCCCCTCGGGGGGCGGGCAGCTTGAGCAGTTCTTC.

The rearrangement joins TRBV5-6 to TRBJ1-5; unclear D gene. Trimming stripped 2 bases from V and 1 base from J, with 10 bases between. In germline, CDR1 is SGHDT, CDR2 YYEEEE. CDR3 size: 15 residues. This chain's CDR3 is CASSLGGRSNQPQHF. The CDR3 DNA follows: TGTGCCAGCAGCTTAGGTGGCAGGAGCAATCAGCCCCAGCATTTT. Based on the CDR3 plus reference TRBV5-6 and TRBJ1-5, the full variable domain is DAGVTQSPTHLIKTRGQQVTLRCSPKSGHDTVSWYQQALGQGPQFIFQYYEEEERQRGNFPDRFSGHQFPNYSSELNVNALLLGDSALYLCASSLGGRSNQPQHFGDGTRLSIL.

The rearrangement uses TRBV10-2 and TRBJ2-2; TRBD2 matches at 12 bases. The CDR3 consists of 15 residues. CDR1 and CDR2 from the germline V gene are WSHSY and SAAADI. J lost 8 bases, V lost 7 bases, and 8 bases had no gene match. CDR3 bases: TGCGCCAGCACAAGACTAGCGGGGGAAGGTGGGGAGCTGTTTTTT. Its translation: CASTRLAGEGGELFF.

The chain carries TRBV7-9 and TRBJ2-3; D is possibly TRBD2 (5 bases). CDR3 size: 15 residues. Trimming removed 6 bases from V and 4 bases from J, with 17 bases in between. CDR1 is SEHNR, CDR2 FQNEAQ, per germline (reference sequence). The CDR3 DNA follows: TGTGCCAGCAGTTTGGCAGAGAGGGTGGCAGATACGCAGTATTTT. This codes for CASSLAERVADTQYF.

The chain joins TRBV30 to TRBJ1-3; unclear D gene. V lost 4 bases and J 0 bases, leaving 10 bases between the germline ends. The CDR3 length is 14 residues. CDR1 is GTSNPN and CDR2 is SVGIG in the germline V gene (reference sequence). The CDR3 is CAWTQTSSGNTIYF. The CDR3 DNA follows: TGTGCCTGGACCCAGACCTCCTCTGGAAACACCATATATTTT.

V usage is TRBV2 and J usage is TRBJ1-1; D perhaps matches TRBD1 (5 bases). The V end was cut by 7 bases, the J end by 6 bases, with 18 bases between. The CDR3 loop spans 14 amino acids. Per the germline V gene, CDR1 is SNHLY and CDR2 is FYNNEI. In DNA, the CDR3 is TGTGCCAGCATCGACCGGGACGCCATCCCTGAAGCTTTCTTT. Translated: CASIDRDAIPEAFF.

The chain employs TRBV9 and TRBJ1-3; D gene unclear. The CDR3 contains 16 residues. V was clipped by 4 bases and J by 4 bases, with 18 bases between them. Germline loops: CDR1 SGDLS, CDR2 YYNGEE. CDR3 residues: CASSFRRSLAGNTIYF. CDR3 DNA: TGTGCCAGCAGCTTCCGACGGAGTCTAGCCGGAAACACCATATATTTT.

The chain couples TRBV2 to TRBJ1-4; possibly TRBD1 for D (6 bases). This CDR3 is 16 amino acids long. V gave up 5 bases and J gave up 8 bases, with 21 bases separating them. Germline loops: CDR1 SNHLY, CDR2 FYNNEI. In DNA form, the CDR3 reads TGTGCCAGCAGTCCCGCACGAGCAGGGGAATGGGAAAAACTGTTTTTT. Translation gives CASSPARAGEWEKLFF.

The gene calls are TRBV7-3 and TRBJ2-3; 7 bases agree with TRBD2. With V trimmed by 5 bases and J by 6 bases, 8 bases remained unmatched. The CDR3 is 14 residues long. Germline CDR1 SGHTA, CDR2 FQGTGA. This CDR3 is CASSAGTTKDTQYF. Here the CDR3 DNA reads TGTGCCAGCAGCGCCGGGACTACCAAGGATACGCAGTATTTT.

The chain has TRBV9 and TRBJ1-3; D gene unclear. Trimming removed 0 bases at V and 0 bases at J, with 4 bases between. Germline V gene data show CDR1 as SGDLS and CDR2 as YYNGEE. This CDR3 is built from 14 residues. CDR3 sequence reads: CASSVASSGNTIYF. In DNA, the CDR3 is TGTGCCAGCAGCGTAGCCAGCTCTGGAAACACCATATATTTT.

The V and J genes are TRBV27 and TRBJ1-2; the match to TRBD1 covers 9 bases. V dropped 5 bases and J dropped 4; count of bases not matched to a gene: 5. CDR3 size: 14 residues. Germline V gives CDR1 MNHEY, CDR2 SMNVEV (reference sequence). Here the CDR3 DNA reads TGTGCCAGCAGTCCTAAACAGGGGGCCTATGGCTACACCTTC. Translated: CASSPKQGAYGYTF.

This chain links TRBV2 with TRBJ1-5; 11 nucleotides line up with TRBD1. Germline trimming cut 8 bases from V and 5 bases from J; bases unmatched to any gene: 2. CDR1 and CDR2 (germline): SNHLY, FYNNEI. CDR3 length: 13 amino acids. The CDR3 DNA reads as TGTGCCAGCGTGGGACAGGGGGATCAGCCCCAGCATTTT. Its translation is CASVGQGDQPQHF.

J is TRBJ1-6 and V is TRBV5-4; maybe TRBD1 (6 bases). This CDR3 is 15 amino acids long. Germline values: CDR1 SGHNT, CDR2 YYREEE (reference sequence). V dropped 3 bases and J dropped 4 bases, with 11 bases sitting between them. CDR3 DNA sequence: TGTGCCAGCAGCTCTGAACAGGGATATAATTCACCCCTCCACTTT. Protein sequence: CASSSEQGYNSPLHF.

The J gene is TRBJ2-2, the V gene TRBV27, with D perhaps TRBD1 or TRBD2 (6 bases each). The length of the CDR3 is 13 residues. The V end was cut by 2 bases, the J end by 7 bases, with 8 bases between. Germline CDR1 is MNHEY and CDR2 is SMNVEV (reference sequence). In nucleotides, the CDR3 is TGTGCCAGCAGTTTAGAGGGGGGCGGGGAGCTGTTTTTT. This translates into CASSLEGGGELFF.

CDR3 DNA sequence: TGCAGCGTTGAGGGCTACACCTTC. Its protein is CSVEGYTF. This rearrangement joins TRBV29-1 to TRBJ1-2; D not resolved. The ends were cut back, 3 bases at V and 8 bases at J, with 1 base in the middle. Germline-derived CDR1 and CDR2 are SQVTM and ANQGSEA. The CDR3 extends over 8 amino acids.

The chain recombines TRBV15 with TRBJ1-5, with D unresolved. V dropped 11 bases and J dropped 7 bases, with 18 bases sitting between them. The CDR3 runs 13 residues. Per the germline V gene, CDR1 is LNHNV and CDR2 is YYDKDF (reference sequence). In nucleotides, the CDR3 is TGTGCCTCACCCCGGGTGGGAGGCCAGCCCCAGCATTTT. Translating gives CASPRVGGQPQHF. Looking up the rest from reference TRBV15 and TRBJ1-5 gives the full variable domain: DAMVIQNPRYQVTQFGKPVTLSCSQTLNHNVMYWYQQKSSQAPKLLFHYYDKDFNNEADTPDNFQSRRPNTSFCFLDIRSPGLGDTAMYLCASPRVGGQPQHFGDGTRLSIL.

J is TRBJ1-5 and V is TRBV4-3, with D unresolved. Germline CDR1 reads LGHNA; CDR2 reads YSLEER. The V gene lost 0 bases and the J gene lost 2 bases, with 8 bases spanning the gap. The CDR3 has 15 residues. The CDR3 nucleotides read TGCGCCAGCAGCCAAGATGTAAGCGGCAATCAGCCCCAGCATTTT. It encodes CASSQDVSGNQPQHF.

V and J are TRBV7-2 and TRBJ1-2; TRBD1 is a possible D gene (5 bases). Per germline, CDR1 SGHTA and CDR2 FQGNSA. V dropped 3 bases and J dropped 4 bases, with 18 bases sitting between them. This CDR3 contains 16 residues. The CDR3, as DNA: TGTGCCAGCAGCTTGACCTCTCCAGGGACTGGCTATGGCTACACCTTC. Amino acid sequence: CASSLTSPGTGYGYTF.

V is TRBV29-1 and J is TRBJ1-1; D not certain. This CDR3 has 12 residues. The germline V gene encodes CDR1 SQVTM and CDR2 ANQGSEA. With 5 bases removed from V and 2 bases from J, the gap between germline ends came to 9 bases. Written as DNA, the CDR3 is TGCAGCGTTTCTCATTATAACACTGAAGCTTTCTTT. This sequence encodes CSVSHYNTEAFF.

The genes are TRBV5-6 and TRBJ1-2, with D unclear. This CDR3 contains 14 residues. Germline assignment: CDR1 SGHDT and CDR2 YYEEEE. V was clipped by 0 bases and J by 7 bases, with 13 bases between them. CDR3 coding DNA: TGTGCCAGCAGCTTGGCCGACGGAGCCTCTGGCTACACCTTC. It encodes CASSLADGASGYTF.

This clone is a singleton in its sample. This chain uses TRBV10-3 with TRBJ2-1; D not resolved. Trimming stripped 2 bases from V and 4 bases from J, with 12 bases between. The CDR3 contains 15 residues. Germline CDR1 and CDR2: ENHRY and SYGVKD. The CDR3: CAISEGRVGYNEQFF. The CDR3 DNA is TGTGCCATCAGTGAGGGAAGGGTTGGGTACAATGAGCAGTTCTTC.

This chain uses TRBV5-4 with TRBJ1-2; D perhaps matches TRBD1 (5 bases). This CDR3 has 14 residues. CDR1 and CDR2 (germline): SGHNT, YYREEE (reference sequence). The V end was cut by 0 bases, the J end by 6 bases, with 12 bases between. CDR3 DNA: TGTGCCAGCAGCTTGGATGGGGGAAGAGATGGCTACACCTTC. Translation gives CASSLDGGRDGYTF.

This clone was counted a few times. The chain uses TRBV28 and TRBJ1-2, with D tentatively TRBD1 (5 bases). The CDR3 contains 16 residues. The V and J ends lost 6 bases and 3 bases respectively, with 20 bases between them. The germline CDR1 and CDR2 sequences are MDHEN and SYDVKM. CDR3 protein: CASSSRLGGGYYGYTF. CDR3 coding DNA: TGTGCCAGCAGCTCCCGATTGGGGGGGGGATACTATGGCTACACCTTC.

The rearrangement uses TRBV4-1 and TRBJ2-7, with D unclear. Trimming took 0 bases from V and 3 from J, leaving 12 bases between them. The CDR3 contains 15 residues. From germline, CDR1 is MGHRA and CDR2 YSYEKL. The CDR3 DNA is TGCGCCAGCAGCCAAGAACCCCTTGTAGGCTACGAGCAGTACTTC. It yields the protein CASSQEPLVGYEQYF.

Here the CDR3 reads CASSRADQETQYF. For the CDR3, the DNA is TGTGCCAGTAGTCGGGCAGACCAAGAGACCCAGTACTTC. The V call is TRBV19, the J call TRBJ2-5; D gene unclear. Trimming removed 5 bases from V and 0 bases from J, with 7 bases in between. The CDR3 loop spans 13 amino acids. Germline CDR1 is LNHDA and CDR2 is SQIVND (reference sequence).

The chain links TRBV19 to TRBJ1-6, with 10 bases lining up with TRBD1. Trimming at V came to 4 bases and at J to 10 bases, leaving 7 bases not matched to a gene. The V gene's germline CDR1 is LNHDA and CDR2 SQIVND (reference sequence). The CDR3 has 15 residues. DNA for the CDR3: TGTGCCAGTAGTAGAATGGGACAGGGGTCCTCACCCCTCCACTTT. Protein: CASSRMGQGSSPLHF.

V gene TRBV19 combines with J gene TRBJ1-1; D unclear. The CDR3 extends over 13 amino acids. Germline values: CDR1 LNHDA, CDR2 SQIVND (reference sequence). V was trimmed by 6 bases and J by 7 bases, leaving 15 bases between them. The CDR3 loop is CASRLTVLGEAFF. The CDR3 coding sequence is TGTGCCAGTAGATTGACGGTTCTCGGTGAAGCTTTCTTT.

The chain joins TRBV9 to TRBJ1-2, with 9 bases matching TRBD1. CDR1 and CDR2 from the germline V gene are SGDLS and YYNGEE. Trimming removed 6 bases from V and 5 bases from J; junction bases left unmatched: 8. The CDR3 loop spans 14 amino acids. CDR3 region: CASTRGTGSYGYTF. The CDR3 DNA follows: TGTGCCAGCACCCGTGGGACAGGGAGTTATGGCTACACCTTC.

J is TRBJ2-3 and V is TRBV7-9, with D possibly being TRBD2 (6 bases). Germline V gene data show CDR1 as SEHNR and CDR2 as FQNEAQ (reference sequence). V dropped 11 bases and J dropped 1 base, with 10 bases sitting between them. The CDR3 length is 12 residues. CDR3 sequence: CAGGGGTDTQYF. The CDR3, as DNA: TGTGCCGGAGGCGGGGGCACAGATACGCAGTATTTT.